This TCR beta chain stems from a study of T-cell reconstitution after alpha-beta-depleted transplantation in children. Study observations and caveats: From newly produced T cells came most of the T-cell counts and diversity one year after transplant. Alpha-beta T cells about two months after transplant reportedly derived from several hundred expanded graft clones. High day-60 TCRbeta diversity in some patients came from surviving recipient T cells and thymic progenitors.

During its preparation, the TCRbeta library received unique molecular identifiers. Each CDR3 protein gets one entry after TCRdb re-called the PCR reads with MiXCR. This sample has approximately 110,000 distinct CDR3 sequences, with approximately 10% found just once. About this clonotype itself: Its antigen remains unknown.

The germline V gene has CDR1 SQVTM and CDR2 ANQGSEA. V was shortened by 6 bases and J by 7 bases, with 6 bases between the two germline ends. The CDR3 runs to 9 residues. The sample in question was PBMCs, obtained before TCRalphabeta/CD19-depleted stem cell transplant. The TCR was taken from a boy aged 2 to 9 with acute lymphoblastic leukemia, due to receive a stem cell transplant. The V and J genes are TRBV29-1 and TRBJ1-2; no definite D call. CDR3 nucleotides: TGCAGCGTCCCTCCTGGCTACACCTTC. It specifies CSVPPGYTF.